This T cell receptor beta chain came from a study of glioma-infiltrating T cells. Using RNA template, CDR3s of TCR alpha and beta were amplified with iRepertoire arm-PCR. One-step reverse transcription and amplification started from roughly 100-400 ng of tissue mRNA or PBMC total RNA. TCRdb processed the multiplex PCR reads anew with MiXCR; each CDR3 protein has one entry. The data contain fewer than 200,000 distinct CDR3 sequences, around 30% of them singletons. From germline, CDR1 is MDHEN and CDR2 SYDVKM. The CDR3 extends over 16 amino acids. V lost 7 bases and J lost 4, with 20 bases in between. Study conclusions and caveats: Tissue and blood shared very few CDR3 sequences. Above-expected tissue-blood divergence occurred in all gliomas, most in low-grade ones.

This clonotype was picked up many times. The target antigen is unknown. What was sequenced was glioma tissue, nonneoplastic brain tissue, or PBMCs (not recorded which). The chain joins TRBV28 to TRBJ1-3; D is uncertain. This sequence was found in a human donor with low-grade glioma or glioblastoma, undergoing nonglioma brain surgery, or in good health (not recorded which). Here the CDR3 reads CASKPGGRSSGNTIYF. The CDR3 coding sequence is TGTGCCAGCAAACCCGGCGGGCGTTCTTCCGGAAACACCATATATTTT. Together with reference TRBV28 and TRBJ1-3, the CDR3 gives the full variable domain: DVKVTQSSRYLVKRTGEKVFLECVQDMDHENMFWYRQDPGLGLRLIYFSYDVKMKEKGDIPEGYSVSREKKERFSLILESASTNQTSMYLCASKPGGRSSGNTIYFGEGSWLTVV.